Shown below are 3 T cell receptor beta chains from a single sample sequenced in a study of blood T cell repertoires in COVID-19. Data came from immunoSEQ multiplex PCR; TCRdb stores just in-frame clones and leaves some out. The repertoire holds just over 300,000 clones, with 65% to 90% as singletons. Sequencing was performed on PBMCs or T cells enriched from blood (not recorded which). Receptor source: a man younger than 40 who had recovered from COVID-19.

The rearrangement uses TRBV11-2 and TRBJ2-3; a weak D match, TRBD2 (6 bases). Germline values: CDR1 SGHAT, CDR2 FQNNGV. The CDR3 extends over 15 amino acids. Trimming removed 0 bases at V and 4 bases at J, with 11 bases between. The CDR3 protein is CASSLDLWGADTQYF. The CDR3 DNA reads TGTGCCAGCAGCTTAGATCTGTGGGGGGCAGATACGCAGTATTTT.

The chain couples TRBV5-1 to TRBJ2-5, with D uncertain. The CDR3 extends over 12 amino acids. V dropped 0 bases and J dropped 7 bases, with 7 bases sitting between them. The V gene's germline CDR1 is SGHRS and CDR2 YFSETQ. The CDR3 sequence: CASSLGGGTQYF. CDR3 nucleotide sequence: TGCGCCAGCAGCTTGGGCGGCGGGACCCAGTACTTC. The whole variable domain, remainder taken from reference TRBV5-1 and TRBJ2-5, is KAGVTQTPRYLIKTRGQQVTLSCSPISGHRSVSWYQQTPGQGLQFLFEYFSETQRNKGNFPGRFSGRQFSNSRSEMNVSTLELGDSALYLCASSLGGGTQYFGPGTRLLVL.

The chain couples TRBV5-1 to TRBJ2-3; 9 nucleotides line up with TRBD1. V gave up 3 bases and J gave up 3 bases; unmatched junction bases: 8. Germline V lookup: CDR1 SGHRS, CDR2 YFSETQ. CDR3 length equals 16 residues. The CDR3, as DNA: TGCGCCAGCAGCTCGAGGACAGGGGTGTCGACAGATACGCAGTATTTT. It translates to CASSSRTGVSTDTQYF.